This T cell receptor (beta chain) was sequenced in a study of T cell repertoires in cytomegalovirus infection (dated by TCRdb to between 2019 and 2020). Some background on the complete study: Peptide stimulations targeted recently identified HLA-C-restricted CMV epitopes, whose presentation resists viral immunomodulation, together with well-studied HLA-B-restricted epitopes. Donor HLA type was relevant to the analysis, because carriage of CMV infection together with the matching HLA type was indicated by public TCR beta signatures.

The germline V gene encodes CDR1 MNHNS and CDR2 SASEGT. The CDR3 spans 14 residues, from the cysteine through the phenylalanine. Only the CDR3 region is kept as DNA, spanning 42 bases read in frame from base 1. V and J are truncated by 7 bases and 7 bases respectively, leaving an intervening sequence of 14 bases. Instrument used: Illumina HiSeq 1500. TCRdb ran its own pipeline on the public reads, namely fastp trimming at Q25 and MiXCR clone calling, and kept in-frame beta chains. Each record represents a unique CDR3 protein, reported with the most common genes and DNA among its rows. This sample lists fewer than 650,000 distinct CDR3 sequences; approximately 40% were detected once. The top ten clonotypes cover over 45% of the sample. The treatment or condition label, as the study defines it: in vitro stimulation with specific CMV peptide epitopes to enrich CMV-specific T cells. In the case of this clonotype: Its antigen remains unidentified. The input lacks base qualities; no much larger clone sits a single base away.

Broad study findings and their caveats: Cumulative frequency of public TCR beta family members discriminated carriers of CMV infection plus the relevant HLA type in this cohort and an independent approximately 360-donor cohort. The ex vivo response was dominated by HLA-C-restricted CMV-specific TCR beta clonotypes, and the single most frequent clonotype in two of eight donors was supplied by these HLA-C-restricted clonotypes.

The origin of this receptor is a human donor in good health (CMV status not recorded). Some clones in this sample may be carry-over from other donors' samples. Recombination linked TRBV6-1 to TRBJ1-6, with TRBD1 tentatively as D gene (5 bases match). Material: cultured PBMCs, obtained from culture after CMV antigen stimulation. The sequenced DNA is TGTGCCAGCATCCTCGACAGTGCGAATTCACCCCTCCACTTT. It specifies CASILDSANSPLHF.